The rows below give T cell receptor beta chains drawn from one sample of a study of Tregs in tolerant kidney transplant recipients. Repertoires were generated with immunoSEQ multiplex PCR, while TCRdb's copy carries only in-frame clones and drops some. The sample carries about 100,000 clones, 80% to 95% recorded once. Source: CD4+ T cells from blood (PBMCs), taken 12 months after the transplant. These receptors came from a human patient who received a combined kidney and bone marrow transplant. Some T cells may have originated in the graft donor. Each CDR3 is given with its conserved first and last residue. Fields, in order: CDR3 DNA, CDR3 protein, D gene, J gene, clone size, V gene. D genes are given only for firm matches. The size entry is marked missing in some rows and otherwise reads once, few, many or a size class.

TGTGCCAGCAGTGTCAGGGTTTGGAAGACTGAAGCTTTCTTT CASSVRVWKTEAFF - TRBJ1-1 - TRBV28
TGCGCCAGCAGTGAGTCGAGGGTGTGTAGCAATCAGCCCCAGCATTTT CASSESRVCSNQPQHF - TRBJ1-5 few TRBV10-1
TGCGCCAGCATGGGGGGAGACCAAGAGACCCAGTACTTC CASMGGDQETQYF - TRBJ2-5 once TRBV5-1
TGTGCCAGCAGTTACTTTCTGCGGGAGGGAAAAGAGACCCAGTACTTC CASSYFLREGKETQYF TRBD2 TRBJ2-5 - TRBV6-5
TGTGCCAGAGAACAGGTTTCTGGGGCCAACGTCCTGACTTTC CAREQVSGANVLTF - TRBJ2-6 - TRBV7-9
TGTGCCAGCAGCCGGAATCCGGGCGGGGTAACTAATGAAAAACTGTTTTTT CASSRNPGGVTNEKLFF - TRBJ1-4 - TRBV7-9
TGCGCCAGCAGCCAAGTGACTAGCGGGGGGAACACCGGGGAGCTGTTTTTT CASSQVTSGGNTGELFF TRBD2 TRBJ2-2 - TRBV4-3
TGTGCCAGCAGCCAAGATTTAGGGGGAGGGCCCTTTTTGGCCGGGGAGCTGTTTTTT CASSQDLGGGPFLAGELFF - TRBJ2-2 - TRBV4-2
TGCGCCAGCAGCCCGGCTGACAGGGAGAGGTATGGCTACACCTTC CASSPADRERYGYTF TRBD1 TRBJ1-2 - TRBV5-1
TGTGCCAGCAGCTTAGGGCTAGGACAGGGACTTTACACCTTC CASSLGLGQGLYTF TRBD1 TRBJ1-2 - TRBV7-2
TGTGCCAGCTCACTGGACAGGGGAGCAAACTATGGCTACACCTTC CASSLDRGANYGYTF TRBD1 TRBJ1-2 - TRBV18
TGTGCCAGTAGAGGCAGGTATGGAAACACCATATATTTT CASRGRYGNTIYF - TRBJ1-3 few TRBV19
TGTGCCAGCTGTTACCGGGGTTACCAAGAGACCCAGTACTTC CASCYRGYQETQYF - TRBJ2-5 - TRBV5-4
TGTGCCAGCAAAACGGGGGTAAGGTACAATGAGCAGTTCTTC CASKTGVRYNEQFF - TRBJ2-1 - TRBV28
TGTGCCAGCAGCCCTAGTTTGTACCAGGAGACCCAGTACTTC CASSPSLYQETQYF - TRBJ2-5 - TRBV7-2
TGCGCCAGCAGCCAACATGACCAGGGGCCTGGAAACACCATATATTTT CASSQHDQGPGNTIYF - TRBJ1-3 - TRBV4-3
TGCGCCAGCAGCCAACCCGGGACTAGGATTTCACATGAGCAGTTCTTC CASSQPGTRISHEQFF TRBD2 TRBJ2-1 - TRBV4-1
TGTGCCAGCAGTCCCCGGGACAGGGGGACCTACGAGCAGTACTTC CASSPRDRGTYEQYF TRBD1 TRBJ2-7 - TRBV27
TGTGCCAGCAGCTTAAACAGGGTGGGTAGCGAGCAGTACTTC CASSLNRVGSEQYF - TRBJ2-7 - TRBV5-6
TGTGCCAGTAGTTTGGCTAGCGGAGACACCGGGGAGCTGTTTTTT CASSLASGDTGELFF TRBD2 TRBJ2-2 - TRBV19
TGTGCCAGCAACCCTCCCCGGAGGGAGAAAAGAGATACGCAGTATTTT CASNPPRREKRDTQYF - TRBJ2-3 - TRBV7-9
TGTGCCAGCAATCGGGGGGACCAGCCCCAGCATTTT CASNRGDQPQHF - TRBJ1-5 - TRBV2
TGTGCCAGCTCACCCCTCGCGGGGAGTAAGGTAGAGACCCAGTACTTC CASSPLAGSKVETQYF - TRBJ2-5 - TRBV18
TGTGCCAGCACCTCAAAGGCCCCTTGGCGGGCTTTCTTT CASTSKAPWRAFF - TRBJ1-1 - TRBV2
TGTGCCAGCTTGGGACAGGGAGGCGGCTACACCTTC CASLGQGGGYTF TRBD1 TRBJ1-2 - TRBV19
TGTGCCTGGACCACCAGGGCACAGGGAAACTATGGCTACACCTTC CAWTTRAQGNYGYTF - TRBJ1-2 once TRBV30
TGCAGCGTTGAAGATGAGGTAGCGGGAGTAAGAACAGATACGCAGTATTTT CSVEDEVAGVRTDTQYF TRBD2 TRBJ2-3 - TRBV29-1
TGTGCCAGTAGTATTAATCCTTTTGTTCGTGGCAGACTCTTGAACACTGAAGCTTTCTTT CASSINPFVRGRLLNTEAFF - TRBJ1-1 - TRBV19
TGTGCCAGCAGACGCGACCAGGGGTACGGAGGAAACACCATATATTTT CASRRDQGYGGNTIYF - TRBJ1-3 - TRBV28
TGTGCCAGCAGCCCGGGGACAGGGAGAGAGACCCAGTACTTC CASSPGTGRETQYF TRBD1 TRBJ2-5 - TRBV11-3
TGTGCCAGCAGTGATCAGCGTAGCAATCAGCCCCAGCATTTT CASSDQRSNQPQHF - TRBJ1-5 - TRBV6-1
TGTGCCAGGGGACGGGAGGGGACAGATACGCAGTATTTT CARGREGTDTQYF TRBD2 TRBJ2-3 - TRBV6-5
TGCGCCAGCAGCCCCAGGGGGGTTTACTATGGCTACACCTTC CASSPRGVYYGYTF TRBD1 TRBJ1-2 - TRBV5-1
TGTGCCAGAAGCTTGTTGGCGGGAGTGGGGTACAATGAGCAGTTCTTC CARSLLAGVGYNEQFF TRBD2 TRBJ2-1 - TRBV5-3
TGCGCCAGCAGCCCAAAAGGGACTTACTACAATGAGCAGTTCTTC CASSPKGTYYNEQFF - TRBJ2-1 - TRBV4-3
TGTGCCATCAGCTTTGGGACCGGGACTTGGCCCTACGAGCAGTACTTC CAISFGTGTWPYEQYF - TRBJ2-7 - TRBV10-3
TGTGCCAGTACCAAGGGGGCTGTAAGGGCCGGGGAGCTGTTTTTT CASTKGAVRAGELFF TRBD1 TRBJ2-2 - TRBV19
TGTGCCAGCAGTTTATCTGGACATCGGAACACTGAAGCTTTCTTT CASSLSGHRNTEAFF - TRBJ1-1 - TRBV28